These 10 T cell receptor beta chains share one sample of origin, sequenced in a study of radiation and T cells in renal cell carcinoma. The method was immunoSEQ multiplex PCR; TCRdb's version includes in-frame clones alone and lacks a portion of them. The sample contains tens of thousands of clones, about 83% of which appear only once. As for time point: baseline pretreatment blood. Treatment of the sample: 15 Gy SBRT to primary tumor, nephrectomy 4 weeks later. The sequences come from blood, collected from a patient whose treatment included radiotherapy and nephrectomy. The receptor source for this set is a woman aged 70-85 years with renal cell carcinoma.

This rearrangement joins TRBV27 to TRBJ2-1; a weak D match, TRBD2 (5 bases). Trimming removed 0 bases from V and 6 bases from J, with 12 bases in between. The CDR3 is 15 amino acids. Germline lookup yields CDR1 MNHEY and CDR2 SMNVEV (reference sequence). The CDR3 coding sequence is TGTGCCAGCAGTTTATCCCTGAGGGCCTTCAATGAGCAGTTCTTC. Its translation is CASSLSLRAFNEQFF.

The V gene is TRBV15, the J gene TRBJ1-4; weak D call: TRBD1 (5 bases). The germline gives CDR1 LNHNV, CDR2 YYDKDF (reference sequence). The V and J ends lost 8 bases and 2 bases respectively, with 15 bases between them. This CDR3 has 15 residues. CDR3 DNA: TGTGCCACCCGAAGGGGTAGGGAGACTAATGAAAAACTGTTTTTT. Its protein is CATRRGRETNEKLFF.

The J gene is TRBJ2-3, the V gene TRBV2; D may be TRBD1 or TRBD2 (5 bases each). V lost 6 bases and J lost 2, with 6 bases in between. The CDR3 is made up of 12 amino acids. Germline CDR1 reads SNHLY; CDR2 reads FYNNEI. This CDR3 reads CASRGTTDTQYF. DNA for the CDR3: TGTGCCAGCAGGGGGACCACAGATACGCAGTATTTT. Looking up the rest from reference TRBV2 and TRBJ2-3 gives the full variable domain: EPEVTQTPSHQVTQMGQEVILRCVPISNHLYFYWYRQILGQKVEFLVSFYNNEISEKSEIFDDQFSVERPDGSNFTLKIRSTKLEDSAMYFCASRGTTDTQYFGPGTRLTVL.

This chain connects TRBV25-1 to TRBJ2-2; no firm D call. The V gene lost 3 bases and the J gene lost 1 base, with 12 bases spanning the gap. CDR3 length: 16 residues. CDR1 MGHDK and CDR2 SYGVNS come from the germline V gene. CDR3 DNA: TGTGCCAGCAGTGATTCGCCCTCCTGGAACACCGGGGAGCTGTTTTTT. Protein: CASSDSPSWNTGELFF.

The J gene is TRBJ2-5, the V gene TRBV19; maybe TRBD1 (6 bases). V lost 6 bases and J lost 5, with 16 bases in between. The CDR3 has 14 residues. CDR1 and CDR2 (germline): LNHDA, SQIVND (reference sequence). CDR3 sequence: CASSLRRGSETQYF. The CDR3 DNA reads TGTGCCAGTAGCCTCAGAAGGGGGAGCGAGACCCAGTACTTC.

V usage is TRBV6-5 and J usage is TRBJ2-1; 11 positions agree with TRBD2. V shed 6 bases, J shed 3 bases, and the junction held 4 bases outside the gene matches. Germline V gene sequence: CDR1 MNHEY, CDR2 SVGAGI. CDR3 length: 15 residues. For the CDR3, the DNA is TGTGCCAGCAGGGGTGGGACTAGCGGCTACAATGAGCAGTTCTTC. It codes for CASRGGTSGYNEQFF.

The table lists this clone with a few counts. The V gene is TRBV7-6, the J gene TRBJ1-1; 9 bases fit TRBD1. V lost 4 bases, J lost 4 bases, and 4 bases stayed unmatched. Germline-derived CDR1 and CDR2 are SGHVS and FNYEAQ. CDR3 size: 14 residues. In DNA form, the CDR3 reads TGTGCCAGCAGCTCCGGGACAGGGAGCACTGAAGCTTTCTTT. It translates to CASSSGTGSTEAFF.

This clone showed up just a few times. V and J are TRBV9 and TRBJ2-1, with 7 bases lining up with TRBD2. Germline assignment: CDR1 SGDLS and CDR2 YYNGEE. The junction had 7 bases not matched to a gene; V was cut back by 0 bases and J by 7 bases. CDR3 length: 15 residues. CDR3 protein: CASSVASWEGNEQFF. Here the CDR3 DNA reads TGTGCCAGCAGCGTAGCTTCGTGGGAGGGGAATGAGCAGTTCTTC.

The DNA for the CDR3 is TGTGCCAGCAGCCCTAGCGGACTAGCGGAGATCGAGCAGTACTTC. Translation: CASSPSGLAEIEQYF. The chain carries TRBV9 and TRBJ2-7, with 10 bases that match TRBD2. Unmatched junction bases numbered 10, after V lost 4 bases and J lost 6 bases. The germline CDR1 and CDR2 sequences are SGDLS and YYNGEE. The CDR3 is made up of 15 amino acids.

V gene TRBV6-5 combines with J gene TRBJ1-1; D may be TRBD1 (5 bases). This CDR3 contains 14 residues. Trimming removed 2 bases at V and 5 bases at J, with 12 bases between. In germline, CDR1 is MNHEY, CDR2 SVGAGI. The CDR3 protein is CASSYPGGRTEAFF. The CDR3 bases are TGTGCCAGCAGTTACCCCGGGGGAAGAACTGAAGCTTTCTTT.